This is a list of T cell receptor beta chains from one sample in a study of monozygotic twins with inflammatory bowel disease. Following a re-call of the 5' RACE reads, TCRdb has one entry per CDR3 protein and lacks DNA. Across more than 300,000 distinct CDR3 sequences, the top ten clones capture 5.6% of the sample. Sequenced input: blood. These receptors all come from a human donor with ulcerative colitis or Crohn's disease, or a healthy co-twin of an affected twin (not recorded which). CDR3s include the opening cysteine and the closing phenylalanine or tryptophan.

V gene	CDR3 length	J gene	CDR3 protein
TRBV10-1	14	TRBJ2-7	CASSESLGANEQYF
TRBV5-6	15	TRBJ1-4	CASSLFTGRNEKLFF
TRBV5-1	14	TRBJ2-3	CASSVLGATDTQYF
TRBV28	14	TRBJ1-1	CASRVGDLGTEAFF
TRBV7-2	14	TRBJ2-3	CASTTGGGADTQYF
TRBV5-1	14	TRBJ1-5	CASSLGLTNQPQHF
TRBV4-3	14	TRBJ2-7	CASSQGFRGYEQYF
TRBV12-3/TRBV12-4	18	TRBJ2-1	CASSPVFIGTEYSNEQFF
TRBV9	14	TRBJ2-2	CASSVSITTGELFF
TRBV5-1	11	TRBJ2-2	CASKTTGELFF
TRBV6-1	16	TRBJ1-5	CASSGTSTLSNQPQHF
TRBV20-1	13	TRBJ1-5	CSARDPIDQPQHF
TRBV6-5	15	TRBJ2-2	CASSYFGANTGELFF
TRBV11-2	14	TRBJ2-5	CASSVRGWQETQYF
TRBV6-2/TRBV6-3	12	TRBJ1-1	CASSIGGFEAFF
TRBV28	14	TRBJ2-1	CASRDSGPGDEQFF
TRBV9	16	TRBJ2-3	CASAAGAADRTDTQYF